Included here is one T cell receptor beta chain sequence, with context. CDR1 and CDR2 (germline): DFQATT, SNEGSKA (reference sequence). This CDR3 is 12 amino acids long. Amplification yielded TCR beta CDR3 regions, with RNA transcripts as the source. First-round RT-PCR with HTBI primers amplified the TCR CDR3 region. TCRdb recomputed calls from the multiplex PCR reads with MiXCR, one row per CDR3 protein. Among 250,000 to 300,000 distinct CDR3 sequences listed, roughly 20% were seen once. The data were taken from a study of T cells in Graves' hyperthyroidism and ophthalmopathy. This rearrangement joins TRBV20-1 to TRBJ2-5; TRBD2 might be the D (5 bases). This TCR derives from a man in his fifties or sixties with Graves' ophthalmopathy. Sequenced sample: blood. The CDR3 DNA reads as TGCAGCGGACTGAAGTTCGGAGAGACCCAGTACTTC. Translating it yields CSGLKFGETQYF.